The sequence of this T cell receptor (beta chain) was determined in a study of OX40 agonist ivuxolimab in advanced cancers. Study details: In three patients, partial responses were observed, one with hepatocellular carcinoma and two with cutaneous melanoma. Regarding the study as a whole: Compared with CD4+, CD8+ T cells on average had more expanded clones.

Trimming removed 8 bases at V and 0 bases at J, with 11 bases between. Germline V gene lookup returns CDR1 SGDLS and CDR2 YYNGEE. The CDR3 spans 14 residues. Repertoires were generated with immunoSEQ multiplex PCR, while TCRdb's copy carries only in-frame clones and drops some. The sample lists 60,000 to 75,000 clones, more than 75% occurring once. As for this clone: Its antigen remains unidentified.

The source was CD4+ or CD8+ T cells sorted from blood, collected in a trial of the OX40 agonist ivuxolimab. The rearrangement uses TRBV9 and TRBJ2-2; perhaps TRBD2 as D (6 bases). This TCR was sampled from an adult with an advanced solid tumor such as melanoma, head and neck, liver or kidney cancer. CDR3 DNA sequence: TGTGCCAGTTCGACTAGAACGAACACCGGGGAGCTGTTTTTT. Protein product: CASSTRTNTGELFF.